The 30 T cell receptor beta chains in this list originate from one sample, sequenced in a study of OX40 agonist ivuxolimab in advanced cancers. The data were produced by immunoSEQ multiplex PCR, yet TCRdb's version contains in-frame clones alone and is incomplete. The sample has 22,000 or so clones, approximately 80% seen once. The sample here was CD4+ or CD8+ T cells sorted from blood, taken in a trial of the OX40 agonist ivuxolimab. These receptors came from an adult with an advanced solid tumor such as melanoma, head and neck, liver or kidney cancer.

Worth noting for this clone: The identical CDR3 is also encoded by other nucleotide sequences in the sample. This sequence joins TRBV9 and TRBJ2-7; no clear D. Looked up from germline, CDR1 is SGDLS and CDR2 is YYNGEE. With 0 bases removed from V and 0 bases from J, the gap between germline ends came to 4 bases. There are 13 residues in the CDR3. The CDR3 bases are TGTGCCAGCAGCGTAGGGGGCTCCTACGAGCAGTACTTC. It encodes CASSVGGSYEQYF.

A remark on this clone: Germline and junction disagree at one end, which may indicate a read error. The chain employs TRBV27 and TRBJ2-3; 7 nucleotides line up with TRBD2. From germline, CDR1 is MNHEY and CDR2 SMNVEV (reference sequence). The CDR3 loop spans 15 amino acids. The CDR3 sequence: CTSSYSGASTDTQYF. The CDR3 DNA follows: TGTACCAGCAGTTACAGCGGGGCTAGCACAGATACGCAGTATTTT.

The chain couples TRBV19 to TRBJ2-7, with 8 nucleotides matching TRBD1. The CDR3 is 15 residues long. Germline V gene data show CDR1 as LNHDA and CDR2 as SQIVND (reference sequence). V gave up 5 bases and J gave up 2 bases; unmatched junction bases: 8. In DNA, the CDR3 is TGTGCCAGTAGTTCATGGGGACAGGTAACCTACGAGCAGTACTTC. Its protein is CASSSWGQVTYEQYF. Looking up the rest from reference TRBV19 and TRBJ2-7 gives the full variable domain: DGGITQSPKYLFRKEGQNVTLSCEQNLNHDAMYWYRQDPGQGLRLIYYSQIVNDFQKGDIAEGYSVSREKKESFPLTVTSAQKNPTAFYLCASSSWGQVTYEQYFGPGTRLTVT.

The chain carries TRBV10-3 and TRBJ1-5; D may be TRBD1 (5 bases). The ends were cut back, 4 bases at V and 5 bases at J, with 12 bases in the middle. CDR1 is ENHRY and CDR2 is SYGVKD in the germline V gene. The CDR3 consists of 14 residues. This CDR3 reads CAISVGTVDQPQHF. The CDR3 nucleotides are TGTGCCATCAGTGTGGGGACGGTAGATCAGCCCCAGCATTTT.

The rearrangement links TRBV7-9 to TRBJ1-2; the match to TRBD1 covers 7 bases. Germline V gene lookup returns CDR1 SEHNR and CDR2 FQNEAQ (reference sequence). The CDR3 is made up of 12 amino acids. The J segment lost 0 bases and the V segment lost 10 bases, leaving 2 bases of the junction unmatched. The CDR3 spells CATGGPNYGYTF. CDR3 coding DNA: TGTGCCACAGGGGGGCCTAACTATGGCTACACCTTC.

J is TRBJ1-5 and V is TRBV5-5; a weak D match, TRBD1 (5 bases). CDR1 and CDR2 from the germline V gene are SGHKS and YYEKEE (reference sequence). The CDR3 has 15 residues. The ends were cut back, 1 base at V and 7 bases at J, with 15 bases in the middle. The CDR3: CASSLFPGPRQPQHF. CDR3 in DNA: TGTGCCAGCAGCTTGTTTCCAGGGCCGCGGCAGCCCCAGCATTTT. Full variable domain (outside the CDR3, taken from reference TRBV5-5 and TRBJ1-5): DAGVTQSPTHLIKTRGQQVTLRCSPISGHKSVSWYQQVLGQGPQFIFQYYEKEERGRGNFPDRFSARQFPNYSSELNVNALLLGDSALYLCASSLFPGPRQPQHFGDGTRLSIL.

V gene TRBV4-3 combines with J gene TRBJ1-5, with 7 bases identical to TRBD1. After removal of 0 bases from V and 6 bases from J, the junction contained 5 bases not matched to a gene. The CDR3 is made up of 15 amino acids. Germline CDR1 LGHNA, CDR2 YSLEER. CDR3: CASSQERGRGQPQHF. CDR3 in DNA: TGCGCCAGCAGCCAAGAGAGGGGGCGCGGTCAGCCCCAGCATTTT.

The chain couples TRBV6-5 to TRBJ1-1; 9 bases are shared with TRBD1. V was pared by 8 bases and J by 8 bases, with 12 bases of the junction left unmatched. Germline lookup yields CDR1 MNHEY and CDR2 SVGAGI. This CDR3 has 14 amino acids. CDR3: CASAQGQGGPEAFF. DNA of the CDR3: TGTGCCAGCGCGCAGGGACAGGGAGGGCCCGAAGCTTTCTTT.

The chain uses TRBV27 and TRBJ2-5; a possible D gene is TRBD2 (5 bases). The V end was cut by 6 bases, the J end by 2 bases, with 16 bases between. The CDR3 loop spans 15 amino acids. Germline CDR1 reads MNHEY; CDR2 reads SMNVEV (reference sequence). CDR3 bases: TGTGCCAGCAGCCCCGAGGGTATTTGGCAAGAGACCCAGTACTTC. Encoded protein: CASSPEGIWQETQYF.

This chain connects TRBV5-1 to TRBJ1-4, with D possibly matching TRBD1 (5 bases). Germline V CDR1 and CDR2: SGHRS, YFSETQ. With 0 bases removed from V and 4 bases from J, the gap between germline ends came to 19 bases. The CDR3 totals 18 residues. The CDR3: CASSLAGGETVYNEKLFF. In DNA form, the CDR3 reads TGCGCCAGCAGCTTGGCGGGGGGAGAAACCGTTTATAATGAAAAACTGTTTTTT.

This chain links TRBV7-3 with TRBJ2-1; TRBD2 matches 7 bases. Germline V gene lookup returns CDR1 SGHTA and CDR2 FQGTGA. The CDR3 runs 14 residues. V was pared by 5 bases and J by 8 bases, with 9 bases of the junction left unmatched. The CDR3 is CASSTTSVPYEQFF. Here the CDR3 DNA reads TGTGCCAGCAGCACCACTAGCGTCCCTTATGAGCAGTTCTTC.

This clone was counted once. This rearrangement joins TRBV7-2 to TRBJ1-4, with a tentative D call TRBD1 (6 bases). The CDR3 totals 15 residues. V was clipped by 5 bases and J by 7 bases, with 17 bases between them. Germline V lookup: CDR1 SGHTA, CDR2 FQGNSA. The CDR3 is CASSQRGGGSEKLFF. The CDR3 DNA reads as TGTGCCAGCAGCCAGAGGGGGGGCGGGAGTGAAAAACTGTTTTTT. Drawing the rest from reference TRBV7-2 and TRBJ1-4, the complete variable domain is GAGVSQSPSNKVTEKGKDVELRCDPISGHTALYWYRQSLGQGLEFLIYFQGNSAPDKSGLPSDRFSAERTGGSVSTLTIQRTQQEDSAVYLCASSQRGGGSEKLFFGSGTQLSVL.

The gene calls are TRBV5-1 and TRBJ1-5, with D maybe TRBD1 (5 bases). V shed 4 bases and J shed 3 bases, with 11 bases lying between them. The CDR3 consists of 14 residues. Germline V gene lookup returns CDR1 SGHRS and CDR2 YFSETQ. CDR3 region: CASSPKGSNQPQHF. In nucleotides, the CDR3 is TGCGCCAGCAGCCCGAAGGGGTCCAATCAGCCCCAGCATTTT.

This clone occurred a few times. The V and J genes are TRBV27 and TRBJ2-3; no reliable D call. The germline gives CDR1 MNHEY, CDR2 SMNVEV (reference sequence). The CDR3 consists of 12 residues. V gave up 6 bases and J gave up 6 bases, with 10 bases separating them. The CDR3 DNA reads as TGTGCCAGCAGAGAAAAAGGGGATACGCAGTATTTT. Translating it yields CASREKGDTQYF.

This clone was seen a handful of times. CDR3 sequence (DNA): TGTGCCAGCAGCTTGGGGGGTCAGGCCCACGAGCAGTACTTC. Translating it yields CASSLGGQAHEQYF. The rearrangement uses TRBV5-6 and TRBJ2-7; D is ambiguous. There are 14 residues in the CDR3. Looked up from germline, CDR1 is SGHDT and CDR2 is YYEEEE. The V end lost 0 bases, the J end lost 5 bases, and 12 bases lay between the germline ends.

The chain employs TRBV15 and TRBJ2-6; the match to TRBD2 covers 8 bases. The germline V gene encodes CDR1 LNHNV and CDR2 YYDKDF (reference sequence). The CDR3 is 20 amino acids. V was clipped by 5 bases and J by 0 bases; unmatched bases: 15. The CDR3 reads CATSSPPQAGDYSGANVLTF. The CDR3 bases are TGTGCCACCAGCTCTCCGCCTCAAGCGGGGGACTACTCTGGGGCCAACGTCCTGACTTTC.

This sequence joins TRBV13 and TRBJ1-1; D may be TRBD1 (5 bases). Per the germline V gene, CDR1 is PRHDT and CDR2 is FYEKMQ (reference sequence). V lost 7 bases, J lost 1 base, and 19 bases lay in between. CDR3 size: 16 residues. The DNA for the CDR3 is TGTGCCAGCAAGGTTTGGTTTGCAGGGACGAACACTGAAGCTTTCTTT. Translated: CASKVWFAGTNTEAFF.

The chain employs TRBV4-1 and TRBJ1-4; 8 bases agree with TRBD1. After removal of 4 bases from V and 8 bases from J, the junction contained 6 bases not matched to a gene. Germline V gene sequence: CDR1 MGHRA, CDR2 YSYEKL. This CDR3 spans 14 amino acids. The CDR3 protein is CASSLGTGGEKLFF. The CDR3 nucleotides are TGCGCCAGCAGCCTCGGGACAGGCGGAGAAAAACTGTTTTTT.

This rearrangement joins TRBV7-2 to TRBJ2-3; TRBD1 matches 11 bases. J lost 3 bases, V lost 5 bases, and 4 bases had no gene match. Germline loops: CDR1 SGHTA, CDR2 FQGNSA. This CDR3 is built from 15 residues. CDR3 in DNA: TGTGCCAGCAGCCGGACAGGGGGCTGGACAGATACGCAGTATTTT. Protein product: CASSRTGGWTDTQYF.

V and J are TRBV7-9 and TRBJ2-5; D gene uncertain. CDR3 length: 14 amino acids. Looked up from germline, CDR1 is SEHNR and CDR2 is FQNEAQ (reference sequence). Deletions cut 5 bases from V and 2 bases from J, with 12 bases between. The CDR3 region has the DNA TGTGCCAGCAGCCCCGTAGTAGAGCAAGAGACCCAGTACTTC. Translating gives CASSPVVEQETQYF.

This clone has a handful of counts. The CDR3: CSVEAGEDNEQFF. As DNA, the CDR3 is TGCAGCGTTGAGGCAGGGGAAGACAATGAGCAGTTCTTC. The rearrangement uses TRBV29-1 and TRBJ2-1; the D gene is possibly TRBD1 (6 bases). The CDR3 has 13 amino acids. Trimming cost V 3 bases and J 5 bases, with 11 bases left between them. Germline CDR1 SQVTM, CDR2 ANQGSEA.

The chain employs TRBV7-2 and TRBJ2-1; a possible D gene is TRBD1 (6 bases). The V and J ends lost 3 bases and 4 bases respectively, with 13 bases between them. The length of the CDR3 is 15 residues. Germline V CDR1 and CDR2: SGHTA, FQGNSA. As DNA, the CDR3 is TGTGCCAGCAGCTTTCTTGGACAGAGGTACAATGAGCAGTTCTTC. It specifies CASSFLGQRYNEQFF.

CDR3 protein: CANGQGKTGANVLTF. The CDR3 DNA reads TGTGCCAACGGACAGGGGAAAACTGGGGCCAACGTCCTGACTTTC. The J gene is TRBJ2-6, the V gene TRBV6-1, with 9 positions matching TRBD1. Trimming at V came to 10 bases and at J to 2 bases, leaving 6 bases not matched to a gene. CDR1 MNHNS and CDR2 SASEGT come from the germline V gene. CDR3 length equals 15 residues.

The rearrangement links TRBV6-1 to TRBJ1-1; D is possibly TRBD1 (5 bases). The V gene's germline CDR1 is MNHNS and CDR2 SASEGT. Trimming removed 6 bases at V and 7 bases at J, with 9 bases between. The CDR3 has 11 residues. CDR3 DNA sequence: TGTGCCAGCAGATGGGGCCGTGAAGCTTTCTTT. Translating it yields CASRWGREAFF.

This chain connects TRBV9 to TRBJ1-1; D uncertain. V shed 0 bases and J shed 8 bases, with 11 bases lying between them. Germline assignment: CDR1 SGDLS and CDR2 YYNGEE. This CDR3 has 13 amino acids. CDR3 bases: TGTGCCAGCAGCGTAGCTTCGGCCGGGGAAGCTTTCTTT. Protein product: CASSVASAGEAFF.

V usage is TRBV4-2 and J usage is TRBJ2-2; no definite D call. In germline, CDR1 is LGHNA, CDR2 YNFKEQ. The CDR3 is 15 amino acids. Trimming took 4 bases from V and 0 from J, leaving 9 bases between them. CDR3 coding DNA: TGTGCCAGCAGCCCTGAGCTCTCGAACACCGGGGAGCTGTTTTTT. Translation: CASSPELSNTGELFF.

V is TRBV27 and J is TRBJ1-2; perhaps TRBD1 as D (6 bases). V was shortened by 5 bases and J by 4 bases, with 11 bases between the two germline ends. This CDR3 is built from 13 residues. Per the germline V gene, CDR1 is MNHEY and CDR2 is SMNVEV (reference sequence). The CDR3 DNA reads TGTGCCAGCAGTCCCGGGACAAGCTATGGCTACACCTTC. Its protein product is CASSPGTSYGYTF.

The rearrangement links TRBV6-6 to TRBJ1-2; D call uncertain. Germline CDR1 is MNHNY and CDR2 is SVGAGI (reference sequence). The CDR3 is made up of 14 amino acids. Trimming pared 6 bases from V and 6 bases from J, leaving 17 bases between. In DNA, the CDR3 is TGTGCCAGCAGCTTACTCAGAGTCCTGGATGGCTACACCTTC. It codes for CASSLLRVLDGYTF.

The V gene is TRBV6-5, the J gene TRBJ1-4; possible D gene TRBD1, 6 bases. This CDR3 spans 15 amino acids. Germline CDR1 is MNHEY and CDR2 is SVGAGI. Between the trimmed V and J ends, which lost 7 bases and 4 bases, there was a span of 16 bases. The CDR3, as DNA: TGTGCCAGCACAAGGACAGTTGAACTTAATGAAAAACTGTTTTTT. Translated: CASTRTVELNEKLFF.

On this clone: Other DNA sequences in this specimen translate into the identical CDR3. The chain carries TRBV6-1 and TRBJ2-1; D is ambiguous. The V end lost 3 bases, the J end lost 6 bases, and 6 bases lay between the germline ends. The CDR3 spans 12 residues. The V gene's germline CDR1 is MNHNS and CDR2 SASEGT. The CDR3 region has the DNA TGTGCCAGCAGTGATCCGGGCAATGAGCAGTTCTTC. It is translated as CASSDPGNEQFF.